Listed here is a single TCR beta chain. Its antigen is currently not known. There are no base qualities to consult, and no much larger clone falls within one base. CDR1 and CDR2 were assigned from the germline V gene as LGHNA and YSLEER. The CDR3, from cysteine to phenylalanine, totals 20 residues. Of the read, only the CDR3 DNA is kept; its 60 bases are in frame from base 1. Deletion took 0 bases off V and 4 bases off J, with a span of 24 bases between the germline ends. The sample's time point label, decoded: about 28 days (+/-7) after the second vaccine dose. AZD1222 recipients whose second dose came at about 4 weeks and those whose second dose came at about 12 weeks were combined into one group, since spike-specific TCR depth and breadth did not differ between the two schedules. The vaccinee samples were drawn from two UK trials, COV001 and COV002, one of which was a single-blind randomized controlled phase 2/3 trial testing AZD1222 (ChAdOx1 nCoV-19) in healthy adults. Trial participant PBMC samples were collected at day 0 and day 28 after the second dose for TCRbeta chain sequencing.

The CDR3 regions of human TCRbeta chains were subjected to immunosequencing. As for how the authors treated the data: TCRs in the repertoires were matched against a reference library of SARS-CoV-2-specific TCRs that had been generated with the MIRA antigen-specificity platform. Breadth was defined as the fraction of unique TCRs that were SARS-CoV-2-associated, and depth was defined as the fraction of total T cells that were SARS-CoV-2-associated. Using the MIRA data, each spike-specific TCR was assigned both to the spike region to which the TCR was reactive and to a CD4 or CD8 class. Log10-transformed breadth and depth values were compared by one-way ANOVA with Sidak's multiple comparisons tests. TCRdb re-hosts the immuneACCESS table, in-frame sequences only. Its copies lack some clones; in the studies checked, an unresolved V gene accounts for under half of them, and the cause for the rest is not known. D and trimming were read from the DNA, whereas the V and J calls and clone size are those reported in that table. The sample contains about 120,000 clones, more than 85% of them found a single time. Jointly, the top ten make up about 5% of the sample.

The data are from a study of T cell responses to AZD1222 COVID-19 vaccine listed by TCRdb under 2021. Background on the whole study: TCR sequencing covered roughly 230 trial participants: 200 to 210 given two doses of AZD1222 and around 26 given two doses of MenACWY control vaccine. Enrollment into the trials was organized by age into subgroups of 18-55, 56-69 and 70-plus years, and those subgroups contained roughly 150, 30 and 60 TCR-sequenced participants, respectively. Broader findings and caveats from the paper: Nearly half of unique spike-specific TCRs reportedly recognized epitopes outside regions mutated in the B.1.351 and B.1.1.7 variants. Because no day 14 peak-response samples were available, repertoires were characterized only after the peak T cell response. Conclusions about previously exposed vaccinees were limited because only five to seven AZD1222 recipients were SARS-CoV-2 seropositive at baseline. In the small 56-69-year group, the increase in depth fell short of significance, most likely because of low power. Most participants were white British and females outnumbered males, and the authors suggested that clonal diversity may have been underestimated. CD4 TCRs associated with the vaccine covered the entire spike protein, and the dominant responses were in regions 160-218 and 743-854. Spike-specific TCR breadth and depth rose significantly after two AZD1222 doses compared with day 0 and with MenACWY recipients.

The rearranged segments are TRBV4-3 and TRBJ2-2; a tentative D call is TRBD2 (7 bases match). The receptor was isolated from an adult who received the AZD1222 COVID-19 vaccine. The source was peripheral blood, collected 28 days after the second AZD1222 dose. The DNA sequence follows: TGCGCCAGCAGCCAAGACCCGACCCCAGGGGAGGGTAAGGGCACCGGGGAGCTGTTTTTT. It translates to CASSQDPTPGEGKGTGELFF.